What follows are 4 T cell receptor beta chains derived from one specimen sequenced in a study of CXCR3-negative and CXCR3-positive naive CD8 T cells. Study-wide results and caveats: Naive cells positive for CXCR3 carried more hydrophobic TRB CDR3s than CXCR3-negative ones.

With UMI labels, 5' RACE was used to prepare the TRB cDNA libraries. TCRdb re-called the 5' RACE reads; every CDR3 protein appears as one record, without DNA. The sample features under 150,000 distinct CDR3 sequences, with 0.5% to 0.75% in its top ten. The antigens for these receptors are not known. Sequencing was performed on naive CXCR3+ CD8+ T cells from blood. Subset indicated: CD45RO-CCR7+CD27+CD95- naive CD8+ T cells expressing CXCR3 (TNR3+). These receptors were taken from a human donor in good health. Some clones in this sample may be carry-over from other donors' samples.

The chain has TRBV28 and TRBJ2-7; TCRdb's D call, TRBD1, is unchecked because there is no DNA. Germline V gene lookup returns CDR1 MDHEN and CDR2 SYDVKM. This CDR3 has 15 amino acids. The CDR3 is CASSHRRDRIGEQYF.

The chain joins TRBV7-3 to TRBJ2-2; without DNA, the TCRdb call of TRBD2 cannot be checked. Germline V gives CDR1 SGHTA, CDR2 FQGTGA. CDR3 length equals 15 residues. CDR3 residues: CASSLTSHAAGELFF.

This chain links TRBV29-1 with TRBJ2-4; the TCRdb call, TRBD2, lacks DNA for checking. The CDR3 loop spans 17 amino acids. In germline, CDR1 is SQVTM, CDR2 ANQGSEA. The CDR3 is CSVRLAGRTAAKNIQYF.

The chain carries TRBV20-1 and TRBJ2-7; checking the TCRdb D call of TRBD1 is not possible without DNA. From germline, CDR1 is DFQATT and CDR2 SNEGSKA (reference sequence). The CDR3 consists of 13 residues. The CDR3 reads CSARAPGIYEQYF.